Detailed here is one TCR beta chain. The antigen remains unidentified. The junction and the germline gene differ at one end; a read error may be behind it. CDR3 length: 15 residues. CDR1 SEHNR and CDR2 FQNEAQ come from the germline V gene (reference sequence). TCRdb redid the calling of the 5' RACE reads with MiXCR, one entry per CDR3 protein. The top ten hold about 3.3% of the sample, which has 300,000 to 400,000 distinct CDR3 sequences, around 10% seen once. The sample is drawn from a study of T cells after yellow fever vaccination. Study details: Preparation of the low-cell-number fractions used SMART-Seq v4 Ultra Low Input. Study outcomes and limitations: Once the booster was given, most primary-vaccination clones reappeared, at 95% to 98% for CD4 and around 90% for CD8. It was the secondary response that reached its peak faster, day 5 versus 15, but it was weaker.

The chain is built from TRBV7-9 and TRBJ1-2, with a tentative D call TRBD1 (5 bases). This specimen consisted of CD4+ T cells sorted from PBMCs, obtained 45 days after the yellow fever booster vaccination. The TCR sequence derives from a man aged 18 to 29 who received the YFV17D yellow fever vaccine. This CDR3 is CSSSLWDGSEYGYTF. DNA for the CDR3: TGTTCCAGCAGCTTATGGGACGGGTCAGAATATGGCTACACCTTC.